Here is one T cell receptor (beta chain) with its context. The study made its TRB cDNA libraries by 5' RACE, adding UMI labels. TCRdb reprocessed the 5' RACE reads, with one entry per CDR3 protein and no DNA. This repertoire includes about 56,000 distinct CDR3 sequences. The CDR3 has 13 residues. The germline V gene has CDR1 SQVTM and CDR2 ANQGSEA. These data come from a study of CXCR3-negative and CXCR3-positive naive CD8 T cells. The chain recombines TRBV29-1 with TRBJ1-2. The sequenced sample consisted of memory CD8+ T cells from blood. The sequence was collected from a human donor in good health. Some clones in this sample may be carry-over from other donors' samples. CDR3: CSVEDTLRGGYTF. The entire variable domain, with the rest obtained from reference TRBV29-1 and TRBJ1-2, is as follows: SAVISQKPSRDICQRGTSLTIQCQVDSQVTMMFWYRQQPGQSLTLIATANQGSEATYESGFVIDKFPISRPNLTFSTLTVSNMSPEDSSIYLCSVEDTLRGGYTFGSGTRLTVV.